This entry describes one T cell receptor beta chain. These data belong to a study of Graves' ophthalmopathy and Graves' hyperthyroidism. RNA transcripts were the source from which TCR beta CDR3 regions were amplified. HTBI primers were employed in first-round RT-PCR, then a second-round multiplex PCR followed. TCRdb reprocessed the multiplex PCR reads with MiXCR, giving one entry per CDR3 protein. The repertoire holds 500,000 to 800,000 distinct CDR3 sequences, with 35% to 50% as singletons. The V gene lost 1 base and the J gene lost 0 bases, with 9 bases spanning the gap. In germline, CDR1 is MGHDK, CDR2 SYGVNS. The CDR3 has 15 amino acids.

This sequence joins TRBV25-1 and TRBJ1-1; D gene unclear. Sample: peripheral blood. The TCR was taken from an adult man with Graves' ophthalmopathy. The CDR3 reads CASSELGSMNTEAFF. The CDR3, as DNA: TGTGCCAGCAGTGAATTGGGGTCAATGAACACTGAAGCTTTCTTT.